This T cell receptor (beta chain) was recorded in a study of T cells after yellow fever vaccination. Points from the study as a whole: A large majority of primary-vaccination clones showed up again after the booster (roughly 96% CD4, around 90% CD8). Peak timing came faster in the weaker secondary response, day 5 versus 15.

Trimming took 4 bases from V and 6 from J, leaving 11 bases between them. CDR1 is SGHTS, CDR2 YDEGEE, per germline. CDR3 size: 12 residues. In the case of this clonotype: Its antigen remains unknown.

A universal primer site and UMIs were added as TCR cDNA was made by 5'RACE template switching. In TCRdb, the 5' RACE reads were re-called with MiXCR into one record per CDR3 protein. The table includes roughly 250,000 distinct CDR3 sequences, 10% to 15% detected once. This TCR was sampled from a man aged 25-45 years who received the YFV17D yellow fever vaccine. The chain combines TRBV5-8 with TRBJ2-7; possible D gene TRBD1, 5 bases. The sequencing here drew on CD4+ T cells sorted from PBMCs, taken 45 days after the yellow fever booster vaccination. The CDR3 DNA follows: TGTGCCAGCAGCCCGACAGTGGCCGAGCAGTACTTC. Protein sequence: CASSPTVAEQYF.